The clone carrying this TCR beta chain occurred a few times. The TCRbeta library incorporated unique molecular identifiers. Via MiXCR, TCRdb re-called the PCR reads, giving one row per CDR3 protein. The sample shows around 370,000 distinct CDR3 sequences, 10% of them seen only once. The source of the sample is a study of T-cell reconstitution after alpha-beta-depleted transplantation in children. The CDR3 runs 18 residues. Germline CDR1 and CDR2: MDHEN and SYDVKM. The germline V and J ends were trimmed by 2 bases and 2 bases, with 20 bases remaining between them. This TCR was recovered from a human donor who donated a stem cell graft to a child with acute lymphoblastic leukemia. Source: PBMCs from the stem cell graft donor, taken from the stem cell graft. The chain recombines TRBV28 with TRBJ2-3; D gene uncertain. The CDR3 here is CASSLPSSTPTTTDTQYF. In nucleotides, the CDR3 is TGTGCCAGCAGTTTACCCTCTTCAACCCCCACCACCACAGATACGCAGTATTTT.